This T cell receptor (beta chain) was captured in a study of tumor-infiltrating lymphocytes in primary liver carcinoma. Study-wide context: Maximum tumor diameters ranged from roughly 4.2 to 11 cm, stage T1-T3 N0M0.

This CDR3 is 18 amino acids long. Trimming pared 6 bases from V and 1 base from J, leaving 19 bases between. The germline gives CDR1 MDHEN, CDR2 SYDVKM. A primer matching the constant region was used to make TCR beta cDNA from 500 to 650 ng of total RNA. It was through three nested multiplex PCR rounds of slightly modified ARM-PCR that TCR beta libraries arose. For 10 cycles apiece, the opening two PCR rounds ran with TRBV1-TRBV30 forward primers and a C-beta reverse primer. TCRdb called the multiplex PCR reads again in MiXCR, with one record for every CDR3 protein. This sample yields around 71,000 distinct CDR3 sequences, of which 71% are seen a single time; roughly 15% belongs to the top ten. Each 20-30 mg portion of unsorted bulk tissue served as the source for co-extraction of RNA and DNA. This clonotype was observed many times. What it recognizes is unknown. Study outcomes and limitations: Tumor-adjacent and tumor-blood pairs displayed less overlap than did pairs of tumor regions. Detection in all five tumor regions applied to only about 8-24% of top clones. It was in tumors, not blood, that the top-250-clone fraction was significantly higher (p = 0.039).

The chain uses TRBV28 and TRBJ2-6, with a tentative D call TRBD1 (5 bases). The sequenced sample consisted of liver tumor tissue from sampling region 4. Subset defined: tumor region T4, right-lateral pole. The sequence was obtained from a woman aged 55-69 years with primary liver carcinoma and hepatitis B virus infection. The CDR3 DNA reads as TGTGCCAGCAGGCGGTCTAGGACAACTTCGTCTGGGGCCAACGTCCTGACTTTC. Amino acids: CASRRSRTTSSGANVLTF.